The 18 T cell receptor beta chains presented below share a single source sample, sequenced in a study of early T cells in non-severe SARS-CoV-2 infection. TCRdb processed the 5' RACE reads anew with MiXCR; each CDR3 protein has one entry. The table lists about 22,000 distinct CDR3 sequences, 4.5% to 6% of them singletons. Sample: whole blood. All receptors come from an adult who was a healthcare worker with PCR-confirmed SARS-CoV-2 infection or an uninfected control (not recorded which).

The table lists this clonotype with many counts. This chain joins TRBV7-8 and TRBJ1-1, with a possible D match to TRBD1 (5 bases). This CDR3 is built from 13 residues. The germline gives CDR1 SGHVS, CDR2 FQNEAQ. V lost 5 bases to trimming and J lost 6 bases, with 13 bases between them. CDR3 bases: TGTGCCAGCAGCCTCCGGGCCAGGGCTGAAGCTTTCTTT. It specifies CASSLRARAEAFF.

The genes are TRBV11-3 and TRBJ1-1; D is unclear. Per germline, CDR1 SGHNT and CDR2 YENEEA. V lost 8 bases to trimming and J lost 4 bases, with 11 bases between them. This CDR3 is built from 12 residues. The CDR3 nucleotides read TGTGCCAGCGGTGTAGGGCTCACTGAAGCTTTCTTT. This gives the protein CASGVGLTEAFF.

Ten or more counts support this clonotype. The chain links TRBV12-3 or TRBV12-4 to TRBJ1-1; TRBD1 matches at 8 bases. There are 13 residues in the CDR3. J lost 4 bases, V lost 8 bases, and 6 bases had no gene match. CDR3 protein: CASDTGGGTEAFF. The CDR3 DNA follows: TGTGCCAGCGACACAGGGGGTGGCACTGAAGCTTTCTTT.

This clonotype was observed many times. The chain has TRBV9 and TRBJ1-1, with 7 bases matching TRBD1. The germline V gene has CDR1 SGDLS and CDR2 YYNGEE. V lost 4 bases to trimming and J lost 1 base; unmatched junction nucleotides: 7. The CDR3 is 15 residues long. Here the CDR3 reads CASSSLTGQNTEAFF. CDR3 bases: TGTGCCAGCAGCTCCCTGACAGGGCAGAACACTGAAGCTTTCTTT. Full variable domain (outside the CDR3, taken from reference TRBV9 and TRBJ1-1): DSGVTQTPKHLITATGQRVTLRCSPRSGDLSVYWYQQSLDQGLQFLIQYYNGEERAKGNILERFSAQQFPDLHSELNLSSLELGDSALYFCASSSLTGQNTEAFFGQGTRLTVV.

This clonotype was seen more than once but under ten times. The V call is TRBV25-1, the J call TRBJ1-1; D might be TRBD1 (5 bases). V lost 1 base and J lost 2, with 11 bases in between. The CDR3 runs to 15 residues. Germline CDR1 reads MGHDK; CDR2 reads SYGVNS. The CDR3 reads CASSEFRGVNTEAFF. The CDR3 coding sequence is TGTGCCAGCAGTGAATTCCGGGGGGTCAACACTGAAGCTTTCTTT.

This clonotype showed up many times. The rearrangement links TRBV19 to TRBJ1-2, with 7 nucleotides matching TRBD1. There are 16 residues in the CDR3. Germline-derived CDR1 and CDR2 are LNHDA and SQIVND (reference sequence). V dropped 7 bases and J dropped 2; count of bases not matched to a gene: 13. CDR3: CASTPGTARTNYGYTF. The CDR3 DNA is TGTGCCAGTACCCCAGGGACAGCAAGAACAAACTATGGCTACACCTTC.

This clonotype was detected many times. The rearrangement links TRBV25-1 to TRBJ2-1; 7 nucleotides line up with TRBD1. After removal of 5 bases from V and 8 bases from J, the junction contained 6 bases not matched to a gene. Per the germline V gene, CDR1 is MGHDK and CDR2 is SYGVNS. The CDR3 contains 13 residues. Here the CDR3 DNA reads TGTGCCAGCAGTCAGACAGACAGGGATGAGCAGTTCTTC. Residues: CASSQTDRDEQFF. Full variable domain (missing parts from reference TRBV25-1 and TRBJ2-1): EADIYQTPRYLVIGTGKKITLECSQTMGHDKMYWYQQDPGMELHLIHYSYGVNSTEKGDLSSESTVSRIRTEHFPLTLESARPSHTSQYLCASSQTDRDEQFFGPGTRLTVL.

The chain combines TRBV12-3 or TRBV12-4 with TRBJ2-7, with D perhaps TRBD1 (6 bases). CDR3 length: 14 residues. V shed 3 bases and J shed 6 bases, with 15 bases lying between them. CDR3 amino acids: CASSFFEQGAEQYF. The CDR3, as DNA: TGTGCCAGCAGTTTTTTTGAACAGGGAGCCGAGCAGTACTTC.

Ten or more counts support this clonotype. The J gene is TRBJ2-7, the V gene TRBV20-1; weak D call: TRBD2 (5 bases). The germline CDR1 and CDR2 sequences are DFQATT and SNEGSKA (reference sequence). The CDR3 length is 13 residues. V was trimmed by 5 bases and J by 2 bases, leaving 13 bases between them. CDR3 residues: CSALGVGTYEQYF. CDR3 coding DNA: TGCAGTGCTCTGGGAGTTGGTACCTACGAGCAGTACTTC.

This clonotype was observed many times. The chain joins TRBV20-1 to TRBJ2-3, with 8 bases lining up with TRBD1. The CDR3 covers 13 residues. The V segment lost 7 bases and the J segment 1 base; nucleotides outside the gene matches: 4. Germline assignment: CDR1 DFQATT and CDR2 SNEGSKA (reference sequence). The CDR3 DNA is TGCAGTGGTGGGACAGGTGGCACAGATACGCAGTATTTT. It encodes CSGGTGGTDTQYF.

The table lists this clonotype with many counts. This chain's CDR3 is CASSPRGQGPRVTQYF. The CDR3 nucleotides read TGTGCCAGCAGCCCTAGAGGACAGGGGCCCCGAGTCACGCAGTATTTT. The chain uses TRBV11-2 and TRBJ2-3; TRBD1 matches at 9 bases. CDR1 is SGHAT, CDR2 FQNNGV, per germline. V lost 5 bases and J lost 9; bases outside the gene matches: 15. The CDR3 is 16 residues long. Drawing the rest from reference TRBV11-2 and TRBJ2-3, the complete variable domain is EAGVAQSPRYKIIEKRQSVAFWCNPISGHATLYWYQQILGQGPKLLIQFQNNGVVDDSQLPKDRFSAERLKGVDSTLKIQPAKLEDSAVYLCASSPRGQGPRVTQYFGPGTRLTVL.

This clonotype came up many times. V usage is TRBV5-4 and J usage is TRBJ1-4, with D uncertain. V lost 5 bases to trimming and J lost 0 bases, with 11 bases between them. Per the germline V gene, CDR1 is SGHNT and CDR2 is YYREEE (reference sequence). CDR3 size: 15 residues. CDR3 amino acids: CASSSGPATNEKLFF. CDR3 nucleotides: TGTGCCAGCAGTTCCGGGCCTGCAACTAATGAAAAACTGTTTTTT.

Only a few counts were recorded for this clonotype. The CDR3 spells CASTLMSGVNTEAFF. The CDR3 DNA reads TGTGCCAGCACCTTGATGTCGGGGGTGAACACTGAAGCTTTCTTT. V gene TRBV2 combines with J gene TRBJ1-1; TRBD1 might be the D (5 bases). The CDR3 extends over 15 amino acids. Between the trimmed V and J ends, which lost 7 bases and 0 bases, there was a span of 15 bases. CDR1 SNHLY and CDR2 FYNNEI come from the germline V gene.

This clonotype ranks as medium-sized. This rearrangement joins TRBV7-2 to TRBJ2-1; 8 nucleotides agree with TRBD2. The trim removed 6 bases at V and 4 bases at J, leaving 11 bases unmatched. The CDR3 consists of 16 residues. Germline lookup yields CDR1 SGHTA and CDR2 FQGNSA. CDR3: CASSSLGGGPYNEQFF. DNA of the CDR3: TGTGCCAGCAGTTCACTCGGCGGGGGGCCTTACAATGAGCAGTTCTTC.

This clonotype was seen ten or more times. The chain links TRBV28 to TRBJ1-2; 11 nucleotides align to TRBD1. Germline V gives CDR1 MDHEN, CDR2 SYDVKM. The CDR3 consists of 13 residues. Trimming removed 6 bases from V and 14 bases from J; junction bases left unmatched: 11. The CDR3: CASSTDRGLKGTF. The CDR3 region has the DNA TGTGCCAGCAGCACGGACAGGGGGCTTAAGGGAACCTTC.

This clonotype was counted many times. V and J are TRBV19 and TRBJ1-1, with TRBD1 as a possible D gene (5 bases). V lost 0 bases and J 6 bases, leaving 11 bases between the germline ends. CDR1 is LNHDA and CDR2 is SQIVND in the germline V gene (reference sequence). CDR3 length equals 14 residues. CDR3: CASSIDLTVSEAFF. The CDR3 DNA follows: TGTGCCAGTAGTATAGACCTGACAGTATCTGAAGCTTTCTTT.

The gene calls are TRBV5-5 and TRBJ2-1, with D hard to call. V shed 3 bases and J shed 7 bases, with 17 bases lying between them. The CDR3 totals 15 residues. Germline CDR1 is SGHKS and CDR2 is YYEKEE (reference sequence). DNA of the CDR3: TGTGCCAGCAGCTCGGTCCGGGCCCAGATGAATGAGCAGTTCTTC. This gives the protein CASSSVRAQMNEQFF.

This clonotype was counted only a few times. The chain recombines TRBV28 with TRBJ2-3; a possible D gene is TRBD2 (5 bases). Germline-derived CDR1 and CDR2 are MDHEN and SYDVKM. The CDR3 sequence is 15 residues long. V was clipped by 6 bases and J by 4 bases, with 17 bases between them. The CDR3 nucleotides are TGTGCCAGCAGCGAGGGCGGCCCTAAGGCAGATACGCAGTATTTT. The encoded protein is CASSEGGPKADTQYF.